Sequencing of this T cell receptor beta chain was carried out in a study of siplizumab effects on memory and regulatory T cells. On this clone itself: Its target is unknown.

Libraries were prepared by immunoSEQ multiplex PCR; TCRdb keeps only in-frame clonotypes and omits some of them. Among tens of thousands of clones, just under 95% were seen once, and the ten largest hold less than 20%. The V end lost 6 bases, the J end lost 6 bases, and 15 bases lay between the germline ends. This CDR3 contains 14 residues. Germline assignment: CDR1 SGHVS and CDR2 FNYEAQ. Broader study findings: Naive T cells were seemingly more diverse than memory cells, and major contributions to the alloresponse seemed to be made by them.

V gene TRBV7-6 combines with J gene TRBJ2-1; D could derive from TRBD1 or TRBD2 (5 bases each). This clonotype originated in a human donor in good health. Sequencing was carried out using CD8+ T cells sorted from blood. The CDR3 sequence is CASSLGTRGNEQFF. Written as DNA, the CDR3 is TGTGCCAGCAGTCTAGGGACGAGGGGCAATGAGCAGTTCTTC.